These T cell receptor beta chains were read from a single sample in a study of T-cell reconstitution after alpha-beta-depleted transplantation in children. TCRdb independently ran MiXCR on the PCR reads; one entry per CDR3 protein. The sample carries 210,000 or so distinct CDR3 sequences, approximately 11% recorded once. The sequencing here drew on PBMCs, taken before TCRalphabeta/CD19-depleted stem cell transplant. These receptors were obtained from a child younger than two with acute myeloid leukemia, due to receive a stem cell transplant. Both conserved end residues are part of each CDR3. Fields, in order: clone size, D gene, J gene, CDR3 length, V gene, CDR3 DNA, CDR3 protein. A D gene is named only where the DNA matches it firmly. Only part of the rows carry a size: once, few, many, or a class if the clone is expanded.

clone size: many; D gene: TRBD1; J gene: TRBJ1-6; CDR3 length: 16; V gene: TRBV5-1; CDR3 DNA: TGCGCCAGCAGCCCGGGGACAGCCTTAGATAATTCACCCCTCCACTTT; CDR3 protein: CASSPGTALDNSPLHF
clone size: NA; D gene: TRBD2; J gene: TRBJ2-2; CDR3 length: 16; V gene: TRBV5-1; CDR3 DNA: TGCGCCAGCAGCTTCCGACTTGCGGGAGGAGTCGGGGAGATGTTTTTT; CDR3 protein: CASSFRLAGGVGEMFF
clone size: many; D gene: TRBD1; J gene: TRBJ1-5; CDR3 length: 13; V gene: TRBV3-1; CDR3 DNA: TGTGCCAGCAGCTCCACAGGGGATCAGCCCCAGCATTTT; CDR3 protein: CASSSTGDQPQHF
clone size: many; D gene: NA; J gene: TRBJ1-2; CDR3 length: 13; V gene: TRBV29-1; CDR3 DNA: TGCAGCGCCCGAACTCCAGGAGTTTCTGGCTACACCTTC; CDR3 protein: CSARTPGVSGYTF
clone size: many; D gene: TRBD2; J gene: TRBJ2-7; CDR3 length: 16; V gene: TRBV7-6; CDR3 DNA: TGTGCCAGCAGCTCCGGACTAGCGGGAAGCTCCTACGAGCAGTACTTC; CDR3 protein: CASSSGLAGSSYEQYF
clone size: many; D gene: NA; J gene: TRBJ2-3; CDR3 length: 16; V gene: TRBV9; CDR3 DNA: TGTGCCAGCAGCGCCGGAGAAGGGTGGCGCACAGATACGCAGTATTTT; CDR3 protein: CASSAGEGWRTDTQYF
clone size: many; D gene: NA; J gene: TRBJ1-5; CDR3 length: 17; V gene: TRBV7-2; CDR3 DNA: TGTGCCAGCAGCTTAGTTGGGACACCTTATAGCAATCAGCCCCAGCATTTT; CDR3 protein: CASSLVGTPYSNQPQHF
clone size: many; D gene: NA; J gene: TRBJ1-2; CDR3 length: 14; V gene: TRBV12-3/TRBV12-4; CDR3 DNA: TGTGCCAGCAGTGGGGTCCGATCTAACTATGGCTACACCTTC; CDR3 protein: CASSGVRSNYGYTF
clone size: many; D gene: NA; J gene: TRBJ2-1; CDR3 length: 12; V gene: TRBV6-6; CDR3 DNA: TGTGCCAGCAGTGTGTTATTTAATGAGCAGTTCTTC; CDR3 protein: CASSVLFNEQFF
clone size: many; D gene: NA; J gene: TRBJ1-1; CDR3 length: 12; V gene: TRBV7-8; CDR3 DNA: TGTGCCAGCAGCTTAGGTCCCTCTGAAGCTTTCTTT; CDR3 protein: CASSLGPSEAFF
clone size: NA; D gene: TRBD2; J gene: TRBJ2-1; CDR3 length: 14; V gene: TRBV29-1; CDR3 DNA: TGCAGCGCCCCCCCAGCTAGCGGGGCCAATGAGCAGTTCTTC; CDR3 protein: CSAPPASGANEQFF
clone size: many; D gene: NA; J gene: TRBJ2-7; CDR3 length: 16; V gene: TRBV6-5; CDR3 DNA: TGTGCCAGCAGTTACTCCCAGGGGTCAGGCTCCTACGAGCAGTACTTC; CDR3 protein: CASSYSQGSGSYEQYF
clone size: many; D gene: NA; J gene: TRBJ2-7; CDR3 length: 12; V gene: TRBV12-3/TRBV12-4; CDR3 DNA: TGTGCCAGCAGCCACGGGCCCTACGAGCAGTACTTC; CDR3 protein: CASSHGPYEQYF
clone size: many; D gene: NA; J gene: TRBJ1-2; CDR3 length: 15; V gene: TRBV20-1; CDR3 DNA: TGCAGTGCTAGAGATATGAGGACACCCCGGAGTGGCTACACCTTC; CDR3 protein: CSARDMRTPRSGYTF
clone size: many; D gene: TRBD1; J gene: TRBJ1-1; CDR3 length: 13; V gene: TRBV29-1; CDR3 DNA: TGCAGCGTGACGACAGGGTTGGGCACTGAAGCTTTCTTT; CDR3 protein: CSVTTGLGTEAFF
clone size: NA; D gene: TRBD2; J gene: TRBJ2-1; CDR3 length: 15; V gene: TRBV12-3/TRBV12-4; CDR3 DNA: TGTGCCAGCAGCGAACGGGCTAGCGGGTTCAATGAGCAGTTCTTC; CDR3 protein: CASSERASGFNEQFF
clone size: many; D gene: NA; J gene: TRBJ2-1; CDR3 length: 11; V gene: TRBV20-1; CDR3 DNA: TGCAGTGCTAGTAGGGGTAATGAGCAGTTCTTC; CDR3 protein: CSASRGNEQFF
clone size: many; D gene: NA; J gene: TRBJ1-6; CDR3 length: 14; V gene: TRBV7-2; CDR3 DNA: TGTGCCAGCAGCTTAGCGCAGGGTAATTCACCCCTCCACTTT; CDR3 protein: CASSLAQGNSPLHF
clone size: many; D gene: TRBD2; J gene: TRBJ2-3; CDR3 length: 15; V gene: TRBV20-1; CDR3 DNA: TGCAGTGCTAGACAGTGGGGAGGGACCGGTTTTACGCAGTATTTT; CDR3 protein: CSARQWGGTGFTQYF
clone size: many; D gene: TRBD2; J gene: TRBJ2-7; CDR3 length: 15; V gene: TRBV5-1; CDR3 DNA: TGCGCCAGCAGCCTCCGACTAGCGGGAGTTCACGAGCAGTACTTC; CDR3 protein: CASSLRLAGVHEQYF
clone size: many; D gene: NA; J gene: TRBJ1-1; CDR3 length: 11; V gene: TRBV20-1; CDR3 DNA: TGCAGTGCTCAACAGGTCACTGAAGCTTTCTTT; CDR3 protein: CSAQQVTEAFF
clone size: many; D gene: NA; J gene: TRBJ2-4; CDR3 length: 15; V gene: TRBV3-1; CDR3 DNA: TGTGCCAGCAGCCAGAGCATAATAGCCAAAAACATTCAGTACTTC; CDR3 protein: CASSQSIIAKNIQYF
clone size: NA; D gene: NA; J gene: TRBJ2-3; CDR3 length: 14; V gene: TRBV28; CDR3 DNA: TGTGCCAGCTGCAGGGGAGGCCCCACAGATACGCAGTATTTT; CDR3 protein: CASCRGGPTDTQYF
clone size: many; D gene: NA; J gene: TRBJ2-5; CDR3 length: 13; V gene: TRBV20-1; CDR3 DNA: TGCAGTGCTAGAGAGGCAGGAGGGCAGACCCAGTACTTC; CDR3 protein: CSAREAGGQTQYF
clone size: many; D gene: TRBD2; J gene: TRBJ2-1; CDR3 length: 15; V gene: TRBV12-3/TRBV12-4; CDR3 DNA: TGTGCCAGCAGCGCGGGACTAGCGGGTCACAATGAGCAGTTCTTC; CDR3 protein: CASSAGLAGHNEQFF
clone size: NA; D gene: NA; J gene: TRBJ1-2; CDR3 length: 13; V gene: TRBV19; CDR3 DNA: TGTGCCAGTAGTATATCGGGGGACGATGGCTACACCTTC; CDR3 protein: CASSISGDDGYTF
clone size: NA; D gene: TRBD1; J gene: TRBJ2-5; CDR3 length: 15; V gene: TRBV20-1; CDR3 DNA: TGCAGTGCTAGGACCGGGAACAGGGGGATAGAGACCCAGTACTTC; CDR3 protein: CSARTGNRGIETQYF
clone size: many; D gene: TRBD1; J gene: TRBJ1-2; CDR3 length: 12; V gene: TRBV4-1; CDR3 DNA: TGCGCCAGCAGCCTTGAGACAGGGAGCTACACCTTC; CDR3 protein: CASSLETGSYTF
clone size: many; D gene: NA; J gene: TRBJ1-1; CDR3 length: 14; V gene: TRBV5-1; CDR3 DNA: TGCGCCAGCAGCTCAACTCAGGGGAACACTGAAGCTTTCTTT; CDR3 protein: CASSSTQGNTEAFF
clone size: many; D gene: NA; J gene: TRBJ1-5; CDR3 length: 14; V gene: TRBV29-1; CDR3 DNA: TGCAGCGTTGCCCTTGGGGGGATCAATCAGCCCCAGCATTTT; CDR3 protein: CSVALGGINQPQHF
clone size: NA; D gene: NA; J gene: TRBJ2-1; CDR3 length: 17; V gene: TRBV20-1; CDR3 DNA: TGCAGTGCTAGAAGCGTAGGGGGGCGAAGCTCCTACAATGAGCAGTTCTTC; CDR3 protein: CSARSVGGRSSYNEQFF
clone size: many; D gene: TRBD1; J gene: TRBJ1-2; CDR3 length: 16; V gene: TRBV12-3/TRBV12-4; CDR3 DNA: TGTGCCAGCAGTTTGGGGCAGGGGGCTACCAACTATGGCTACACCTTC; CDR3 protein: CASSLGQGATNYGYTF
clone size: many; D gene: NA; J gene: TRBJ2-7; CDR3 length: 13; V gene: TRBV5-1; CDR3 DNA: TGCGCCAGCAGCTCCCCAGGGTCCTACGAGCAGTACTTC; CDR3 protein: CASSSPGSYEQYF
clone size: many; D gene: NA; J gene: TRBJ1-1; CDR3 length: 12; V gene: TRBV20-1; CDR3 DNA: TGCAGTGCACGAGACAGGCACACTGAAGCTTTCTTT; CDR3 protein: CSARDRHTEAFF
clone size: few; D gene: NA; J gene: TRBJ2-2; CDR3 length: 14; V gene: TRBV4-3; CDR3 DNA: TGCGCCAGCAGCCCCAGCGCCGTCACCGGGGAGCTGTTTTTT; CDR3 protein: CASSPSAVTGELFF
clone size: many; D gene: TRBD1; J gene: TRBJ2-7; CDR3 length: 14; V gene: TRBV5-1; CDR3 DNA: TGCGCCAGCAGCCCCCCGGGACAGTTCTACGAGCAGTACTTC; CDR3 protein: CASSPPGQFYEQYF
clone size: many; D gene: NA; J gene: TRBJ2-3; CDR3 length: 12; V gene: TRBV12-3/TRBV12-4; CDR3 DNA: TGTGCCAGCAGATCGACCGGCGGGGTCCAGTATTTT; CDR3 protein: CASRSTGGVQYF
clone size: many; D gene: NA; J gene: TRBJ1-3; CDR3 length: 14; V gene: TRBV20-1; CDR3 DNA: TGCAGTGCTAGAGACCAGGGTAGTGGAAACACCATATATTTT; CDR3 protein: CSARDQGSGNTIYF
clone size: many; D gene: TRBD1; J gene: TRBJ2-7; CDR3 length: 15; V gene: TRBV12-3/TRBV12-4; CDR3 DNA: TGTGCCAGCAGTGAAGGGACAGGGGGCCCCTACGAGCAGTACTTC; CDR3 protein: CASSEGTGGPYEQYF
clone size: many; D gene: NA; J gene: TRBJ1-4; CDR3 length: 12; V gene: TRBV29-1; CDR3 DNA: TGCAGCGTTGCCAGGGCGGGTGAAAAACTGTTTTTT; CDR3 protein: CSVARAGEKLFF
clone size: many; D gene: TRBD2; J gene: TRBJ2-3; CDR3 length: 15; V gene: TRBV7-9; CDR3 DNA: TGTGCCAGCAGCTCCCTAGCGGGAGCCACAGATACGCAGTATTTT; CDR3 protein: CASSSLAGATDTQYF